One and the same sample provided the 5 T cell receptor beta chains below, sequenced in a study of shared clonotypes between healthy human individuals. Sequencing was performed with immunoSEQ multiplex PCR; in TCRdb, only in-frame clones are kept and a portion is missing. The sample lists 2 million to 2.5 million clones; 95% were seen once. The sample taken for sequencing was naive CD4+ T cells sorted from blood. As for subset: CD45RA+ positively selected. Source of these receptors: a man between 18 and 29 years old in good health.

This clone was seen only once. CDR3 in DNA: TGTGCCTGGAGGGGGACCCTTGGACAGGGAGGTTCACCCCTCCACTTT. This encodes CAWRGTLGQGGSPLHF. The J gene is TRBJ1-6, the V gene TRBV30; 8 positions agree with TRBD1. The germline V gene has CDR1 GTSNPN and CDR2 SVGIG (reference sequence). J was trimmed by 9 bases and V by 3 bases; bases with no gene match: 13. This CDR3 comprises 16 residues. Complete variable domain (other parts from reference TRBV30 and TRBJ1-6): SQTIHQWPATLVQPVGSPLSLECTVEGTSNPNLYWYRQAAGRGLQLLFYSVGIGQISSEVPQNLSASRPQDRQFILSSKKLLLSDSGFYLCAWRGTLGQGGSPLHFGNGTRLTVT.

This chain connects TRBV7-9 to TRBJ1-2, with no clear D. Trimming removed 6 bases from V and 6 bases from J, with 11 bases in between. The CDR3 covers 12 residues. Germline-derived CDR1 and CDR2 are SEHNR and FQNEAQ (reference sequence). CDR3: CASRREGHGYTF. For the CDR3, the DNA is TGTGCCAGCAGACGCGAGGGCCATGGCTACACCTTC.

The CDR3 bases are TGTGCCAGCTCACCAACCGGACAGGGGGCGGCTAATTCACCCCTCCACTTT. This sequence encodes CASSPTGQGAANSPLHF. J is TRBJ1-6 and V is TRBV18; 11 bases fit TRBD1. The V and J ends lost 2 bases and 6 bases, in that order; junction bases with no gene match: 6. The CDR3 consists of 17 residues. Per germline, CDR1 KGHSH and CDR2 LQKENI.

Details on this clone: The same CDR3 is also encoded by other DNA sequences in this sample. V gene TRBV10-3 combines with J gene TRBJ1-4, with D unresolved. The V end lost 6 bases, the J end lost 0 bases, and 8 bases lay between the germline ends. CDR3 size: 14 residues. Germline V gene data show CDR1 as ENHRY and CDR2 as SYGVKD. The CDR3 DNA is TGTGCCATCAGCGATGGTGCAACTAATGAAAAACTGTTTTTT. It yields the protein CAISDGATNEKLFF.

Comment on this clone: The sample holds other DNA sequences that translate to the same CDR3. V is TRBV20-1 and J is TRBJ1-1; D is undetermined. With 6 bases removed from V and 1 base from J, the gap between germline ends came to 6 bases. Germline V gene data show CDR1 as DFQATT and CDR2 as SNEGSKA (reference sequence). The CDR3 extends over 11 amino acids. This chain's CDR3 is CSAQGNTEAFF. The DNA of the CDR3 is TGCAGTGCCCAAGGGAACACTGAAGCTTTCTTT.